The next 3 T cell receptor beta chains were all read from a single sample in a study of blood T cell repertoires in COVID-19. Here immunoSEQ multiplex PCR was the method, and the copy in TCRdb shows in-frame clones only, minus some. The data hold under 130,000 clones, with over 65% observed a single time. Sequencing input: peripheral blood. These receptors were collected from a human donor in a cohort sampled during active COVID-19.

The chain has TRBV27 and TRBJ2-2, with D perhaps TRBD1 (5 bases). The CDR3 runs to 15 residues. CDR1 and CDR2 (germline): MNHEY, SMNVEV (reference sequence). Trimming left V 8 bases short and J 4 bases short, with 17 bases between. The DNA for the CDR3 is TGTGCCAGCGGTAAACAGGCGCCGATCACCGGGGAGCTGTTTTTT. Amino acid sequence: CASGKQAPITGELFF.

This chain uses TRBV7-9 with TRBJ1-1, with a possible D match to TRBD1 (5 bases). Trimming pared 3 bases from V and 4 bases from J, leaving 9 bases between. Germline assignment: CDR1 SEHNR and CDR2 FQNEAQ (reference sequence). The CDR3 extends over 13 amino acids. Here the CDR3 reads CASSLEGFTEAFF. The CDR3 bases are TGTGCCAGCAGCTTGGAGGGGTTCACTGAAGCTTTCTTT.

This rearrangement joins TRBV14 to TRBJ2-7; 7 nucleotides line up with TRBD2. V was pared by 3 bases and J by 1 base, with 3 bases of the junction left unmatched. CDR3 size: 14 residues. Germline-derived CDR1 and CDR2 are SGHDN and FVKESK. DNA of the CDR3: TGTGCCAGCAGCCAGTGGGAGGGATCCTACGAGCAGTACTTC. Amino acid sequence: CASSQWEGSYEQYF.